This record looks at one T cell receptor beta chain sequence and its context. Its antigen remains unknown. Trimming removed 1 base at V and 6 bases at J, with 9 bases between. This CDR3 region has 12 residues. The germline gives CDR1 GTSNPN, CDR2 SVGIG (reference sequence). The data were obtained in a study of shared clonotypes between healthy human individuals. Study conclusions and caveats: Despite large depth, rarefaction showed incomplete sorted-subset sequencing. Non-shared clonotypes were found to have lower generation probabilities than the clonotypes that were shared by all four of the sorted-subset donors.

CD45RA-negative memory and CD45RA+ naive subsets were split from the CD4+ cells. As originally analysed: Junction-only sequences produced by ImmunoSEQ had no quality scores, so filtering differed. Some clones are missing from TCRdb's copy, which holds only in-frame ones; the method was immunoSEQ multiplex PCR. That table furnishes V, J and clone size, whereas the DNA furnished D and trimming. The sample includes approximately 2.5 million clones, approximately 94% of them seen just once. This sequence originates from a man younger than 35 in good health. Input material: naive CD4+ T cells sorted from blood. Described subset: CD45RA+ positively selected. This chain uses TRBV30 with TRBJ2-5; D gene uncertain. The CDR3 nucleotides are TGTGCCTGGAGTGCCCGAGGACAGACCCAGTACTTC. Translation gives CAWSARGQTQYF.